This T cell receptor (beta chain) was identified during a study of radiotherapy plus CTLA-4 blockade in lung cancer (dated by TCRdb to the late 2010s). General notes on the study: Objective responses occurred in about 20% of enrolled patients, and over 30% achieved disease control. The paper's findings and limits, for the study overall: Early dynamic changes in blood T cell clones, together with increased serum interferon-beta after radiation, were reported as the strongest predictors of response. After treatment with radiotherapy and ipilimumab, TCR clones that came from tumors expanded in the peripheral blood.

Receptor amplification or capture employed the immunoSEQ multiplex PCR assay. The clones in this table, taken by TCRdb from immuneACCESS, are in-frame only. Not every clone is retained; where verified, under half of the shortfall comes from an unresolved V gene, and the cause of the rest is unknown. The sample includes approximately 85,000 clones, with about 83% observed a single time. Together, the top ten hold more than 12% of the sample. The germline V gene supplies CDR1 SNHLY and CDR2 FYNNEI. From the cysteine up to the phenylalanine, the CDR3 has a length of 17 residues. Only the CDR3 part of the read is kept: 51 bases, read in frame from the first base. At the junction V is shortened by 11 bases and J by 8 bases; bases outside the gene matches: 23. Of note for this clone: Its target antigen remains unknown. Base qualities were left out, and no much larger clone turns up one base away.

The study tested focal radiation therapy combined with CTLA-4 blockade (ipilimumab) in patients with chemo-refractory metastatic non-small-cell lung cancer. The origin of this receptor is a human donor with non-small cell lung cancer that progressed on radiotherapy plus ipilimumab. Source: peripheral blood, taken from a patient treated with radiotherapy plus ipilimumab. The chain employs TRBV2 and TRBJ1-3; TRBD1 aligns with 8 central bases. The encoded CDR3 is CAAANRGTPASGDTIYF. The nucleotide sequence reads as follows: TGTGCCGCAGCAAACAGGGGGACACCCGCTTCAGGAGACACCATATATTTT.